The rows below give T cell receptor beta chains drawn from one sample of a study of T-cell memory formation after mild COVID-19. TCRdb reprocessed the 5' RACE reads via MiXCR and lists one record per CDR3 protein. The sample has approximately 500,000 distinct CDR3 sequences, roughly 25% seen once. The sequencing input was PBMCs or a T cell subset sorted from them (not recorded which). Source of these receptors: an adult woman who had mild COVID-19 (a few samples of this study predate the infection). Cell type and time point are not known. Each CDR3 is given with its conserved first and last residue. A D gene is named only where the DNA matches it firmly. Clone size is stated in some rows and not others, as once, few, many or a class when expanded.

J | size | V | D | DNA | CDR3
TRBJ2-1 | NA | TRBV15 | NA | TGTGCCACCAGCAGACCTATGGGCCCTATCAAGAATGAGCAGTTCTTC | CATSRPMGPIKNEQFF
TRBJ2-3 | few | TRBV5-1 | NA | TGCGCCAGCAGCTCGGACTTTAGCACAGATACGCAGTATTTT | CASSSDFSTDTQYF
TRBJ2-7 | NA | TRBV7-9 | NA | TGTGCCAGCAGCTTAGGACACTTGGGCGAGCAGTACTTC | CASSLGHLGEQYF
TRBJ1-1 | NA | TRBV7-2 | TRBD1 | TGTGCCAGCAGCTTAATTGTCAGGGGGCTTCCTGAAGCTTTCTTT | CASSLIVRGLPEAFF
TRBJ2-5 | few | TRBV5-4 | TRBD2 | TGTGCCAGCAGCTTGTCGGGGGGCGGGAGGGCCGCTATGGAGACCCAGTACTTC | CASSLSGGGRAAMETQYF
TRBJ2-2 | NA | TRBV7-2 | NA | TGTGCCAGCAGCCAACCACCGGGAAGAACCGGGGAGCTGTTTTTT | CASSQPPGRTGELFF
TRBJ1-1 | NA | TRBV24-1 | NA | TGTGCCACCAGTGACAATGCAATGAACACTGAAGCTTTCTTT | CATSDNAMNTEAFF
TRBJ2-1 | few | TRBV24-1 | TRBD2 | TGTGCCACCAGTGTGAGGCTAGCGGGATATGGCAATGAGCAGTTCTTC | CATSVRLAGYGNEQFF
TRBJ2-1 | few | TRBV6-5 | NA | TGTGCCAGCAGTTACTCCTCAAAGGTCGGGGGATTTTACAATGAGCAGTTCTTC | CASSYSSKVGGFYNEQFF
TRBJ2-7 | NA | TRBV6-5 | TRBD2 | TGTGCCAGCAGTCCGGGGGGGTGGGTCGAGCAGTACTTC | CASSPGGWVEQYF
TRBJ2-1 | many | TRBV20-1 | TRBD2 | TGCAGTGCAAAACCCGGGACTAATATCTACAATGAGCAGTTCTTC | CSAKPGTNIYNEQFF
TRBJ2-1 | NA | TRBV15 | NA | TGTGCCACCAGCAGACTAGCCAATGAGCAGTTCTTC | CATSRLANEQFF
TRBJ2-1 | NA | TRBV7-8 | NA | TGTGCCAGCACCCATTTCGGAGGGGGCTACAATGAGCAGTTCTTC | CASTHFGGGYNEQFF
TRBJ2-3 | few | TRBV7-6 | TRBD2 | TGTGCCAGCAGCCCACCAGCGGGGGGAGATACGCAGTATTTT | CASSPPAGGDTQYF
TRBJ2-5 | NA | TRBV4-1 | TRBD2 | TGCGCCAGCAGCCCGACTGGGGGGGTGGGAGAGACCCAGTACTTC | CASSPTGGVGETQYF
TRBJ1-2 | NA | TRBV12-3/TRBV12-4 | TRBD1 | TGTGCCAGCAGTTCACTCGGGACAGGGGATGGCTACACCTTC | CASSSLGTGDGYTF
TRBJ2-7 | few | TRBV5-1 | TRBD1 | TGCGCCAGCAGATCGGGACAGGGATCGGACGAGCAGTACTTC | CASRSGQGSDEQYF
TRBJ2-7 | NA | TRBV6-5 | TRBD1 | TGTGCCAGCAGTTACTCAGGGACAGGGATGTACGAGCAGTACTTC | CASSYSGTGMYEQYF
TRBJ1-1 | few | TRBV7-3 | NA | TGTGCCAGCAGCTTAGGTCCGACAGAGTCTAACACTGAAGCTTTCTTT | CASSLGPTESNTEAFF
TRBJ1-2 | many | TRBV29-1 | TRBD1 | TGCAGCGTGGCCGGACAGGGGCCGAGCGGCTATGGCTACACCTTC | CSVAGQGPSGYGYTF
TRBJ1-5 | NA | TRBV20-1 | TRBD1 | TGCAGTGCTACACAGGGGGCCGGGAGTCAGCCCCAGCATTTT | CSATQGAGSQPQHF
TRBJ1-1 | few | TRBV7-2 | NA | TGTGCCAGCAGCCCCCGGCGAGCAACTGAAGCTTTCTTT | CASSPRRATEAFF
TRBJ2-2 | few | TRBV6-5 | NA | TGTGCCAGCAGGCCAGTCACCGGGGAGCTGTTTTTT | CASRPVTGELFF
TRBJ2-3 | NA | TRBV7-8 | TRBD2 | TGTGCCAGCAGCTTATATAGCGGGCGCACAGATACGCAGTATTTT | CASSLYSGRTDTQYF
TRBJ2-2 | NA | TRBV13 | TRBD1 | TGTGCCAGCAGCTCTACAGGGGCATCGAACACCGGGGAGCTGTTTTTT | CASSSTGASNTGELFF
TRBJ2-5 | many | TRBV7-9 | NA | TGTGCCAGCAGCTTACCAGGGAAAGAGACCCAGTACTTC | CASSLPGKETQYF
TRBJ1-2 | NA | TRBV7-8 | TRBD1 | TGTGCCAGCAGCTTAGGGGACAGGGGTGGCTATGGCTACACCTTC | CASSLGDRGGYGYTF
TRBJ2-1 | NA | TRBV18 | TRBD2 | TGTGCCAGCTCACCCGGGCGGGAGGGTTTTGCGGAGCAGTTCTTC | CASSPGREGFAEQFF
TRBJ2-7 | NA | TRBV15 | NA | TGTGCCACCAGGTCGGAGTCCTACGAGCAGTACTTC | CATRSESYEQYF
TRBJ2-1 | few | TRBV7-2 | TRBD2 | TGTGCCAGCAATGAACCCGACTGGCGGGAGGTGGGCAATGAGCAGTTCTTC | CASNEPDWREVGNEQFF
TRBJ2-1 | NA | TRBV6-2/TRBV6-3 | NA | TGTGCCAGCAGTTATTTAGCGGACAATGAGCAGTTCTTC | CASSYLADNEQFF
TRBJ2-3 | NA | TRBV5-1 | TRBD2 | TGCGCCAGCAGCTTCCGGCTAGCGGGAGCTATAGATACGCAGTATTTT | CASSFRLAGAIDTQYF
TRBJ2-3 | few | TRBV20-1 | TRBD1 | TGCAGTGCTGACAGGGAGGATACGCAGTATTTT | CSADREDTQYF
TRBJ2-5 | NA | TRBV12-3/TRBV12-4 | NA | TGTGCCAGCAGCGCCCGCAGTGAGGGATGGGAGACCCAGTACTTC | CASSARSEGWETQYF
TRBJ1-3 | NA | TRBV12-3/TRBV12-4 | TRBD1 | TGTGCCAGCTCCCGAGACAGGGTTGCTGGAAACACCATATATTTT | CASSRDRVAGNTIYF
TRBJ2-1 | few | TRBV4-3 | NA | TGCGCCAGCAGCCAAGGGGGGAAGAGGCGGAGCGGCAGCTCCTACAATGAGCAGTTCTTC | CASSQGGKRRSGSSYNEQFF
TRBJ1-2 | once | TRBV16 | NA | TGTGCCAGCAGCCAATCGCGGGAGGCCTATGGCTACACCTTC | CASSQSREAYGYTF
TRBJ2-3 | few | TRBV18 | NA | TGTGCCAGCTCGCGAAGGACGACGAGCACAGATACGCAGTATTTT | CASSRRTTSTDTQYF
TRBJ1-2 | NA | TRBV15 | NA | TGTGCCACCAGCACAGGACACTATGGCTACACCTTC | CATSTGHYGYTF
TRBJ2-7 | few | TRBV12-3/TRBV12-4 | NA | TGTGCCAGCAGTTTTCAGGGTACCTACGAGCAGTACTTC | CASSFQGTYEQYF
TRBJ2-3 | NA | TRBV4-1 | TRBD2 | TGCGCCAGCAGCCAAGGGCAGCGGGGGGGCACAGATACGCAGTATTTT | CASSQGQRGGTDTQYF
TRBJ2-5 | many | TRBV20-1 | TRBD2 | TGCAGTGCTTTGATCAAGCGGGGTAAAGAGACCCAGTACTTC | CSALIKRGKETQYF
TRBJ2-7 | few | TRBV6-5 | TRBD1 | TGTGCCAGCAGTTCCCCGTTGGACAGGCCCGGGGTTCCTTCCTACGAGCAGTACTTC | CASSSPLDRPGVPSYEQYF
TRBJ2-1 | few | TRBV7-3 | NA | TGTGCCAGCAGCTTAACGTCCAGTTACAATGAGCAGTTCTTC | CASSLTSSYNEQFF
TRBJ2-7 | NA | TRBV28 | NA | TGTGCCAGCAGTTACAGGGTCGAGCAGTACTTC | CASSYRVEQYF
TRBJ1-5 | few | TRBV2 | NA | TGTGCCAGCACGGAAACAGGGAATAGGAATCAGCCCCAGCATTTT | CASTETGNRNQPQHF
TRBJ1-1 | few | TRBV20-1 | NA | TGCAGTGCTCTACCACTCCAGGGGATGAACACTGAAGCTTTCTTT | CSALPLQGMNTEAFF
TRBJ2-3 | many | TRBV6-4 | TRBD2 | TGTGCCAGCAGTGACGGGCGGGAGGGGAGCACAGATACGCAGTATTTT | CASSDGREGSTDTQYF
TRBJ2-1 | few | TRBV3-1 | TRBD1 | TGTGCCAGCAGCCCTATTGGGACAGGGGTCTACAATGAGCAGTTCTTC | CASSPIGTGVYNEQFF
TRBJ1-1 | NA | TRBV5-1 | NA | TGCGCCAGCAGCTTGTTAGCGAGCACTGAAGCTTTCTTT | CASSLLASTEAFF
TRBJ2-3 | NA | TRBV2 | TRBD2 | TGTGCCAGCAGGCTGACTAGCGGGGGGATCACAGATACGCAGTATTTT | CASRLTSGGITDTQYF
TRBJ1-1 | NA | TRBV10-3 | TRBD1 | TGTGCCGCGAGTAGGACAGGGTCGACTGAAGCTTTCTTT | CAASRTGSTEAFF
TRBJ2-1 | NA | TRBV24-1 | NA | TGTGCCACCAGTGATTTGCAGGCGGGGAGCTACAATGAGCAGTTCTTC | CATSDLQAGSYNEQFF
TRBJ2-1 | many | TRBV6-5 | NA | TGTGCCAGCAGCTACGGCAATGAGCAGTTCTTC | CASSYGNEQFF
TRBJ1-2 | NA | TRBV27 | TRBD1 | TGTGCCAGCAGTTCCGGGACAGGGCTTATCTATGGCTACACCTTC | CASSSGTGLIYGYTF
TRBJ2-7 | few | TRBV29-1 | TRBD2 | TGCAGCGTTGCCGGGACTAGCGGGATGCCCCCCTTATACGAGCAGTACTTC | CSVAGTSGMPPLYEQYF
TRBJ1-2 | NA | TRBV25-1 | TRBD1 | TGTGCCAGCAGTGAATTTGCAGGGGGTGGCTACACCTTC | CASSEFAGGGYTF